Below are 28 T cell receptor beta chains sequenced from a single sample in a study of cytomegalovirus exposure and HLA in healthy donors. PCR primers comprised 60 Vbeta and 13 Jbeta primers. Clones were sequenced by immunoSEQ multiplex PCR, and TCRdb holds only the in-frame ones, with some missing. The sample carries 85,000 to 100,000 clones, roughly 80% recorded once. Sequenced sample: PBMCs. The receptors were sampled from a man in his fifties or sixties in good health and CMV-seropositive.

V usage is TRBV25-1 and J usage is TRBJ1-1; the D is unclear. This CDR3 contains 13 residues. Germline V lookup: CDR1 MGHDK, CDR2 SYGVNS. Trimming stripped 8 bases from V and 3 bases from J, with 13 bases between. In nucleotides, the CDR3 is TGTGCCAGCGGCGGCGACGCAGACACTGAAGCTTTCTTT. Protein product: CASGGDADTEAFF.

This clone was seen more than once but under ten times. V and J are TRBV6-1 and TRBJ1-5, with D uncertain. Trimming stripped 0 bases from V and 5 bases from J, with 11 bases between. This CDR3 comprises 15 residues. Germline values: CDR1 MNHNS, CDR2 SASEGT. The CDR3 protein is CASSEATGAHQPQHF. In DNA, the CDR3 is TGTGCCAGCAGTGAAGCTACCGGAGCCCATCAGCCCCAGCATTTT.

This chain links TRBV28 with TRBJ1-1; D is ambiguous. Per the germline V gene, CDR1 is MDHEN and CDR2 is SYDVKM. V lost 7 bases to trimming and J lost 4 bases, with 10 bases between them. The CDR3 extends over 12 amino acids. The CDR3 DNA reads as TGTGCCAGCAAGGCCGGGATCACTGAAGCTTTCTTT. Encoded protein: CASKAGITEAFF. The whole variable domain, remainder taken from reference TRBV28 and TRBJ1-1, is DVKVTQSSRYLVKRTGEKVFLECVQDMDHENMFWYRQDPGLGLRLIYFSYDVKMKEKGDIPEGYSVSREKKERFSLILESASTNQTSMYLCASKAGITEAFFGQGTRLTVV.

The chain combines TRBV7-2 with TRBJ1-2, with D possibly being TRBD1 (5 bases). The CDR3 is 14 amino acids. CDR1 and CDR2 (germline): SGHTA, FQGNSA. V was trimmed by 1 base and J by 7 bases, leaving 13 bases between them. The CDR3 region is CASSLDSGLSGYTF. DNA of the CDR3: TGTGCCAGCAGCTTAGACTCAGGGTTGAGTGGCTACACCTTC.

The chain combines TRBV5-1 with TRBJ2-5, with TRBD2 matching over 11 bases. Germline V gene sequence: CDR1 SGHRS, CDR2 YFSETQ. The trim removed 2 bases at V and 5 bases at J, leaving 8 bases unmatched. The length of the CDR3 is 16 residues. The chain's CDR3 is CASSFVPTSGVETQYF. The CDR3 DNA reads TGCGCCAGCAGCTTTGTCCCGACTAGCGGGGTTGAGACCCAGTACTTC. Complete variable domain (other parts from reference TRBV5-1 and TRBJ2-5): KAGVTQTPRYLIKTRGQQVTLSCSPISGHRSVSWYQQTPGQGLQFLFEYFSETQRNKGNFPGRFSGRQFSNSRSEMNVSTLELGDSALYLCASSFVPTSGVETQYFGPGTRLLVL.

This chain uses TRBV4-3 with TRBJ1-2, with D possibly TRBD1 on 5 matching bases. The CDR3 contains 15 residues. V was cut by 0 bases and J by 2 bases, with 10 bases left in between. Germline values: CDR1 LGHNA, CDR2 YSLEER. CDR3 nucleotide sequence: TGCGCCAGCAGCCAAGATGCAGGGTTGAACTATGGCTACACCTTC. Amino acid sequence: CASSQDAGLNYGYTF.

The table lists this clone with a count of one. The chain is built from TRBV6-1 and TRBJ2-5; D unresolved. Near its end, the DNA agrees better with TRBJ2-7, so the J call may be wrong. From germline, CDR1 is MNHNS and CDR2 SASEGT. This CDR3 has 13 amino acids. This CDR3 reads CASSEGWGYEQYF. CDR3 DNA sequence: TGTGCCAGCAGTGAAGGCTGGGGCTACGAGCAGTACTTC.

The rearrangement links TRBV6-1 to TRBJ2-3; TRBD1 aligns across 7 bases. Germline V gives CDR1 MNHNS, CDR2 SASEGT. The V segment lost 5 bases and the J segment 12 bases; nucleotides outside the gene matches: 8. The CDR3 is 12 residues long. CDR3 sequence reads: CASSYTDRAQYF. In DNA form, the CDR3 reads TGTGCCAGCAGTTATACCGACAGGGCCCAGTATTTT.

This clone was observed a single time. This sample also contains other DNA sequences that code for the same CDR3. This rearrangement joins TRBV6-4 to TRBJ1-4; D gene uncertain. Trimming pared 4 bases from V and 6 bases from J, leaving 9 bases between. Germline assignment: CDR1 MRHNA and CDR2 SNTAGT. The CDR3 runs to 13 residues. CDR3 protein: CASSGGDHEKLFF. The DNA for the CDR3 is TGTGCCAGCAGTGGCGGGGATCATGAAAAACTGTTTTTT.

The V gene is TRBV5-1, the J gene TRBJ1-1; no reliable D call. V was trimmed by 4 bases and J by 1 base, leaving 11 bases between them. Germline-derived CDR1 and CDR2 are SGHRS and YFSETQ. The CDR3 is made up of 14 amino acids. Here the CDR3 DNA reads TGCGCCAGCAGCCAGATGGGAGGGAACACTGAAGCTTTCTTT. This encodes CASSQMGGNTEAFF. The variable domain in full, with the rest retrieved from reference TRBV5-1 and TRBJ1-1, is KAGVTQTPRYLIKTRGQQVTLSCSPISGHRSVSWYQQTPGQGLQFLFEYFSETQRNKGNFPGRFSGRQFSNSRSEMNVSTLELGDSALYLCASSQMGGNTEAFFGQGTRLTVV.

The gene calls are TRBV7-9 and TRBJ2-2, with 10 bases that match TRBD1. V was clipped by 4 bases and J by 2 bases; unmatched bases: 7. This CDR3 has 17 residues. CDR1 and CDR2 from the germline V gene are SEHNR and FQNEAQ (reference sequence). The DNA of the CDR3 is TGTGCCAGCAGCTCGACAGGGGGCCAAAGAAACACCGGGGAGCTGTTTTTT. Protein: CASSSTGGQRNTGELFF.

This clone has more than one count but fewer than ten. The V and J genes are TRBV19 and TRBJ1-2, with D possibly being TRBD1 (5 bases). Per germline, CDR1 LNHDA and CDR2 SQIVND (reference sequence). Trimming shortened V by 3 bases and J by 1 base, and 12 bases separated the two germline ends. The CDR3 spans 15 residues. The CDR3 loop is CASSMVSGLNYGYTF. As DNA, the CDR3 is TGTGCCAGTAGTATGGTGTCGGGACTTAACTATGGCTACACCTTC.

The V call is TRBV27, the J call TRBJ1-2; D possibly corresponds to TRBD1 (5 bases). Trimming took off 6 bases at V and 4 bases at J, with 18 bases between the two ends. Germline-derived CDR1 and CDR2 are MNHEY and SMNVEV (reference sequence). The CDR3 extends over 15 amino acids. The CDR3 sequence: CASRAGTGFFYGYTF. In nucleotides, the CDR3 is TGTGCCAGCAGGGCGGGGACCGGTTTCTTCTATGGCTACACCTTC.

This clone has more than one count but fewer than ten. V usage is TRBV5-8 and J usage is TRBJ1-5; the match to TRBD1 covers 7 bases. CDR3 length: 13 residues. J was trimmed by 11 bases and V by 6 bases; bases with no gene match: 11. CDR1 is SGHTS and CDR2 is YDEGEE in the germline V gene. The CDR3 protein is CASNERGQWAQHF. The DNA for the CDR3 is TGTGCCAGCAACGAAAGGGGGCAGTGGGCCCAGCATTTT.

The count of this clone is one. The J gene is TRBJ1-2, the V gene TRBV7-2; possibly TRBD1 for D (6 bases). Per germline, CDR1 SGHTA and CDR2 FQGNSA. Trimming shortened V by 5 bases and J by 4 bases, and 11 bases separated the two germline ends. CDR3 length: 13 residues. CDR3 loop: CASSGGHFYGYTF. CDR3 bases: TGTGCCAGCAGCGGGGGACATTTCTATGGCTACACCTTC.

This clone was seen only once. This rearrangement joins TRBV30 to TRBJ1-2; D is perhaps TRBD1 (6 bases). This CDR3 is built from 14 residues. The germline V gene encodes CDR1 GTSNPN and CDR2 SVGIG (reference sequence). V lost 4 bases, J lost 8 bases, and 20 bases lay in between. The chain's CDR3 is CAWMATNRERGYTF. The CDR3 region has the DNA TGTGCCTGGATGGCTACCAACAGGGAACGGGGCTACACCTTC. The full variable domain, completed using reference TRBV30 and TRBJ1-2, is SQTIHQWPATLVQPVGSPLSLECTVEGTSNPNLYWYRQAAGRGLQLLFYSVGIGQISSEVPQNLSASRPQDRQFILSSKKLLLSDSGFYLCAWMATNRERGYTFGSGTRLTVV.

This clone appeared a few times. The V call is TRBV29-1, the J call TRBJ1-1, with 7 bases identical to TRBD1. V gave up 3 bases and J gave up 1 base; unmatched junction bases: 5. This CDR3 contains 14 residues. Germline CDR1 SQVTM, CDR2 ANQGSEA. DNA for the CDR3: TGCAGCGTTGATGAGGGACAGTCGAACACTGAAGCTTTCTTT. It yields the protein CSVDEGQSNTEAFF.

V is TRBV5-5 and J is TRBJ2-5; TRBD1 might be the D (5 bases). CDR1 and CDR2 (germline): SGHKS, YYEKEE (reference sequence). The V end was cut by 0 bases, the J end by 3 bases, with 15 bases between. The CDR3 is 16 amino acids. CDR3 residues: CASSLGAGWVEETQYF. In DNA form, the CDR3 reads TGTGCCAGCAGCTTGGGAGCAGGGTGGGTCGAAGAGACCCAGTACTTC.

The table lists this clone with a count of one. The gene calls are TRBV7-2 and TRBJ1-6; D is ambiguous. Germline V gene data show CDR1 as SGHTA and CDR2 as FQGNSA. V was trimmed by 0 bases and J by 13 bases, leaving 22 bases between them. This CDR3 has 17 amino acids. The CDR3 DNA reads as TGTGCCAGCAGCTTAGCGTTTGGTGTACGGAGGTGGGCGCCCCTCCACTTT. Translated: CASSLAFGVRRWAPLHF.

In regard to this clone: Additional DNA sequences in this sample encode the identical CDR3. The DNA for the CDR3 is TGCAGCGTTGAGCAGGGGGCTGAGACCCAGTACTTC. Protein: CSVEQGAETQYF. The genes are TRBV29-1 and TRBJ2-5; 8 bases fit TRBD1. Germline V gene sequence: CDR1 SQVTM, CDR2 ANQGSEA. Unmatched junction bases numbered 2, after V lost 3 bases and J lost 5 bases. CDR3 length: 12 amino acids.

This rearrangement joins TRBV13 to TRBJ2-1; 7 bases match TRBD1. Germline V CDR1 and CDR2: PRHDT, FYEKMQ (reference sequence). Trimming cost V 5 bases and J 5 bases; bases outside gene matches: 9. The CDR3 has 15 residues. In nucleotides, the CDR3 is TGTGCCAGCAGCGCCATGGGGACAGATAACAATGAGCAGTTCTTC. Its translation is CASSAMGTDNNEQFF. Full variable domain (missing parts from reference TRBV13 and TRBJ2-1): AAGVIQSPRHLIKEKRETATLKCYPIPRHDTVYWYQQGPGQDPQFLISFYEKMQSDKGSIPDRFSAQQFSDYHSELNMSSLELGDSALYFCASSAMGTDNNEQFFGPGTRLTVL.

In the case of this clone: The junction and the germline gene differ at one end; a read error may be behind it. The chain joins TRBV6-4 to TRBJ1-2; D call uncertain. The CDR3 covers 12 residues. Looked up from germline, CDR1 is MRHNA and CDR2 is SNTAGT. The chain's CDR3 is CPSPCDSEGYPF. The CDR3 DNA is TGTCCATCCCCCTGCGACTCGGAAGGCTACCCCTTC.

The chain recombines TRBV9 with TRBJ1-1, with 8 positions matching TRBD1. The CDR3 contains 15 residues. Per the germline V gene, CDR1 is SGDLS and CDR2 is YYNGEE. Trimming took 0 bases from V and 4 from J; bases not matched to a gene: 5. The CDR3 bases are TGTGCCAGCAGCGTAGTCCCAGGGGGCTCCACTGAAGCTTTCTTT. This gives the protein CASSVVPGGSTEAFF.

The chain has TRBV27 and TRBJ1-2; D ambiguous. Germline V gene sequence: CDR1 MNHEY, CDR2 SMNVEV (reference sequence). The CDR3 runs 12 residues. V gave up 6 bases and J gave up 7 bases, with 12 bases separating them. CDR3 sequence (DNA): TGTGCCAGCAGCCCCCTCGGTTTTGGCTACACCTTC. It encodes CASSPLGFGYTF.

The chain employs TRBV27 and TRBJ1-4; D is possibly TRBD1 (5 bases). Trimming removed 4 bases at V and 12 bases at J, with 12 bases between. In germline, CDR1 is MNHEY, CDR2 SMNVEV (reference sequence). This CDR3 has 12 residues. CDR3 loop: CASSSQGCELFF. CDR3 nucleotide sequence: TGTGCCAGCAGTTCCCAGGGTTGTGAACTGTTTTTT.

The V call is TRBV29-1, the J call TRBJ1-4; no reliable D call. The CDR3 is made up of 10 amino acids. V was shortened by 5 bases and J by 8 bases, with 6 bases between the two germline ends. CDR1 and CDR2 (germline): SQVTM, ANQGSEA. The CDR3 here is CSVLEEKLFF. The CDR3 nucleotides read TGCAGCGTTCTGGAGGAAAAACTGTTTTTT.

The chain joins TRBV19 to TRBJ2-7, with 11 nucleotides matching TRBD2. Germline V gene sequence: CDR1 LNHDA, CDR2 SQIVND (reference sequence). This CDR3 is 15 amino acids long. V lost 5 bases, J lost 5 bases, and 8 bases stayed unmatched. Here the CDR3 reads CASSLLAGGANEQYF. The DNA for the CDR3 is TGTGCCAGTAGTCTCCTAGCGGGGGGTGCAAACGAGCAGTACTTC.

The chain uses TRBV30 and TRBJ2-1; D perhaps matches TRBD1 (5 bases). CDR1 and CDR2 from the germline V gene are GTSNPN and SVGIG (reference sequence). Trimming pared 0 bases from V and 6 bases from J, leaving 6 bases between. The CDR3 length is 12 residues. CDR3 protein: CAWSVQGNEQFF. For the CDR3, the DNA is TGTGCCTGGAGTGTTCAGGGCAATGAGCAGTTCTTC.